Below, 15 T cell receptor beta chains from the same sample are listed, as sequenced in a study of blood T cells in healthy people across ages. The use of a sample-barcoded 5' primer and a J-beta primer mix characterized a second PCR of roughly 6 to 11 cycles. TCRdb reprocessed the 5' RACE reads with MiXCR, giving one entry per CDR3 protein. The data contain hundreds of thousands of distinct CDR3 sequences, 55% to 70% of them singletons. Material for sequencing was blood. These receptors originate from a man aged 25 to 45 in good health.

In nucleotides, the CDR3 is TGTGCCAGCAGCCTGGACAGGGGACGTGGGACCCAGTACTTC. Its translation is CASSLDRGRGTQYF. The gene calls are TRBV5-5 and TRBJ2-5; TRBD1 matches at 9 bases. Germline V gene data show CDR1 as SGHKS and CDR2 as YYEKEE (reference sequence). The CDR3 has 14 amino acids. The ends lost 4 bases at V and 7 bases at J; junction bases unmatched: 8.

The sample holds one count of this clonotype. The chain is built from TRBV5-1 and TRBJ1-1, with D tentatively TRBD1 (5 bases). V shed 4 bases and J shed 3 bases, with 16 bases lying between them. The germline gives CDR1 SGHRS, CDR2 YFSETQ. The CDR3 loop spans 15 amino acids. The CDR3 is CASSPGGGVDTEAFF. CDR3 bases: TGCGCCAGCAGCCCCGGTGGAGGGGTGGACACTGAAGCTTTCTTT.

The chain couples TRBV28 to TRBJ2-7, with 10 bases matching TRBD2. This CDR3 comprises 15 residues. The V and J ends lost 6 bases and 4 bases, in that order; junction bases with no gene match: 9. The V gene's germline CDR1 is MDHEN and CDR2 SYDVKM. The CDR3 is CASRPLAGVVYEQYF. The CDR3 coding sequence is TGTGCCAGCAGACCCCTAGCGGGAGTGGTTTACGAGCAGTACTTC.

The rearrangement joins TRBV19 to TRBJ1-1, with a possible D match to TRBD1 (5 bases). Per germline, CDR1 LNHDA and CDR2 SQIVND (reference sequence). V lost 4 bases and J lost 3, with 9 bases in between. The length of the CDR3 is 13 residues. CDR3 coding DNA: TGTGCCAGTAGTACACCAGGGTACACTGAAGCTTTCTTT. It specifies CASSTPGYTEAFF.

This chain uses TRBV12-3 or TRBV12-4 with TRBJ1-5; possible D gene TRBD1, 5 bases. Deletions cut 7 bases from V and 5 bases from J, with 15 bases between. This CDR3 spans 14 amino acids. The CDR3 is CASTPGQGYQPQHF. CDR3 nucleotide sequence: TGTGCCAGCACCCCGGGGCAGGGCTATCAGCCCCAGCATTTT.

The V and J genes are TRBV9 and TRBJ2-1, with D tentatively TRBD2 (5 bases). Trimming took off 0 bases at V and 7 bases at J, with 20 bases between the two ends. CDR1 and CDR2 from the germline V gene are SGDLS and YYNGEE. This CDR3 contains 17 residues. The DNA of the CDR3 is TGTGCCAGCAGCGTAGGCGGCCTAGCTGGGGTGGCGAATGAGCAGTTCTTC. It is translated as CASSVGGLAGVANEQFF.

This clonotype has a handful of counts. The gene calls are TRBV7-2 and TRBJ2-5, with D maybe TRBD2 (6 bases). Germline V gives CDR1 SGHTA, CDR2 FQGNSA. The CDR3 is made up of 14 amino acids. Trimming removed 6 bases from V and 2 bases from J, with 13 bases in between. The CDR3 sequence is CASSREFTQETQYF. Written as DNA, the CDR3 is TGTGCCAGCAGTCGGGAGTTCACACAAGAGACCCAGTACTTC.

The chain carries TRBV20-1 and TRBJ2-7; TRBD1 matches 10 bases. After removal of 0 bases from V and 2 bases from J, the junction contained 7 bases not matched to a gene. CDR1 and CDR2 from the germline V gene are DFQATT and SNEGSKA (reference sequence). CDR3 size: 16 residues. The CDR3 DNA reads as TGCAGTGCTAGAGATCGAGGACAGGGGGGCACCTACGAGCAGTACTTC. Its protein product is CSARDRGQGGTYEQYF.

The chain links TRBV12-5 to TRBJ2-5; possible D gene TRBD2, 5 bases. The CDR3 is 14 residues long. Germline V gives CDR1 LGHNT, CDR2 FRNRAP. The V end was cut by 7 bases, the J end by 7 bases, with 19 bases between. For the CDR3, the DNA is TGTGCTAGTGCCGGGTGGGAGTCCCCGGGGACCCAGTACTTC. The encoded protein is CASAGWESPGTQYF. The full variable domain, in which reference TRBV12-5 and TRBJ2-5 provide the parts outside the CDR3, is DARVTQTPRHKVTEMGQEVTMRCQPILGHNTVFWYRQTMMQGLELLAYFRNRAPLDDSGMPKDRFSAEMPDATLATLKIQPSEPRDSAVYFCASAGWESPGTQYFGPGTRLLVL.

This clonotype showed up just a few times. The chain uses TRBV4-3 and TRBJ2-1; D is possibly TRBD2 (5 bases). The germline CDR1 and CDR2 sequences are LGHNA and YSLEER. This CDR3 comprises 13 residues. The ends were cut back, 8 bases at V and 6 bases at J, with 14 bases in the middle. CDR3 region: CASGRFGLNEQFF. CDR3 nucleotide sequence: TGCGCCAGCGGGAGATTTGGGCTCAATGAGCAGTTCTTC.

The chain joins TRBV20-1 to TRBJ2-3; D perhaps matches TRBD2 (6 bases). V dropped 3 bases and J dropped 1 base, with 11 bases sitting between them. The germline V gene encodes CDR1 DFQATT and CDR2 SNEGSKA (reference sequence). This CDR3 comprises 14 residues. The CDR3 DNA reads as TGCAGTGCTAGTCGCCAGCGGGGCACAGATACGCAGTATTTT. It translates to CSASRQRGTDTQYF.

The J gene is TRBJ2-1, the V gene TRBV11-2; D is ambiguous. This CDR3 has 15 amino acids. V was trimmed by 1 base and J by 4 bases, leaving 11 bases between them. CDR1 and CDR2 (germline): SGHAT, FQNNGV. CDR3 residues: CASSLGLLGYNEQFF. In DNA form, the CDR3 reads TGTGCCAGCAGCTTAGGTCTTCTCGGTTACAATGAGCAGTTCTTC.

This chain uses TRBV29-1 with TRBJ2-1; TRBD1 might be the D (6 bases). The CDR3 has 16 amino acids. The germline gives CDR1 SQVTM, CDR2 ANQGSEA. V dropped 3 bases and J dropped 4 bases, with 19 bases sitting between them. As DNA, the CDR3 is TGCAGCGTTGACCCCGCAGGGGTAGTATGGTACAATGAGCAGTTCTTC. Translated, it gives CSVDPAGVVWYNEQFF.

This clonotype occurred a few times. V usage is TRBV28 and J usage is TRBJ2-7; TRBD1 matches at 7 bases. CDR1 and CDR2 from the germline V gene are MDHEN and SYDVKM. CDR3 length: 14 residues. The V and J ends lost 6 bases and 2 bases, in that order; junction bases with no gene match: 7. In DNA form, the CDR3 reads TGTGCCAGCAGGCCTACGGGACAGCCCTACGAGCAGTACTTC. Translated: CASRPTGQPYEQYF.

The chain couples TRBV20-1 to TRBJ2-5; possibly TRBD2 for D (6 bases). This CDR3 comprises 13 residues. The germline V gene has CDR1 DFQATT and CDR2 SNEGSKA (reference sequence). With 0 bases removed from V and 11 bases from J, the gap between germline ends came to 16 bases. CDR3 DNA: TGCAGTGCTAGAGATGGAGGGTTGGATGAGCAGTACTTC. It is translated as CSARDGGLDEQYF.